These T cell receptor beta chains were read from a single sample in a study of CD8 T cells in ankylosing spondylitis. One entry per CDR3 protein results from TCRdb running MiXCR on the 5' RACE reads. Here the sample spans 200,000 or so distinct CDR3 sequences, 13% being singletons. Sequenced material: blood, either unsorted or a sorted T cell fraction (not recorded which). These receptors were taken from a female donor with ankylosing spondylitis or in good health (not recorded which). CDR3s include the opening cysteine and the closing phenylalanine or tryptophan. The D gene is left open where the match is weak. Size is stated for part of the rows, as once, few or many counts, or as a class when the clone is expanded.

j_gene,abundance,d_gene,v_gene,CDR3nt,CDR3aa
TRBJ2-4,NA,NA,TRBV28,TGTGCCAGCAGCTCTACCTTGACCGGTTACATTCAGTACTTC,CASSSTLTGYIQYF
TRBJ1-4,few,NA,TRBV5-6,TGTGCCAGCAGCTTGGGGGGTTTACAGGAAAAACTGTTTTTT,CASSLGGLQEKLFF
TRBJ1-1,many,NA,TRBV28,TGTGCCAGCAGTGCAGGACCTGCTTTCTTT,CASSAGPAFF
TRBJ1-3,many,NA,TRBV7-2,TGTGCCAGTATTGAGGCGGGTCCGAGATTATATTTT,CASIEAGPRLYF
TRBJ2-3,many,TRBD2,TRBV27,TGTGCCAGCAGCCGCGCGGGAGGCAGCACAGATACGCAGTATTTT,CASSRAGGSTDTQYF
TRBJ2-7,many,NA,TRBV7-9,TGTGCCAGCAGCTTTGGCGGGACCTACGAGCAGTACTTC,CASSFGGTYEQYF
TRBJ2-7,many,NA,TRBV5-5,TGTGCCAGCAGTTATTCCCCGGACAGTGTCTCCTACGAGCAGTACTTC,CASSYSPDSVSYEQYF
TRBJ2-5,few,TRBD2,TRBV12-5,TGTGCTAGTGGTTTGGTACGTGGTAGCGGGAGTTCGGAGACCCAGTACTTC,CASGLVRGSGSSETQYF
TRBJ1-6,NA,NA,TRBV7-2,TGTGCCAGCAGCTTAGACGGGGGTCAATCACCCCTCCACTTT,CASSLDGGQSPLHF
TRBJ2-7,NA,NA,TRBV20-1,TGCAGTGCCAGGCCAGGGCTCGGGTATGAGCAGTACTTC,CSARPGLGYEQYF
TRBJ1-4,many,TRBD1,TRBV7-9,TGTGCCAGCAGTCTGAGACAGGGGGTCCATGAAAAACTGTTTTTT,CASSLRQGVHEKLFF
TRBJ2-1,NA,TRBD2,TRBV5-1,TGCGCCAGCAGCTTGGCCCGGACTAGCGGGAGCAATGAGCAGTTCTTC,CASSLARTSGSNEQFF
TRBJ2-5,NA,TRBD1,TRBV4-1,TGCGCCAGCAGCCCCCGACAGGGGTTAGGGGACTTC,CASSPRQGLGDF
TRBJ1-5,NA,NA,TRBV6-6,TGTGCCAGCCACGCCAAATTCAATCAGCCCCAGCATTTT,CASHAKFNQPQHF